This paragraph covers one T cell receptor beta chain sequence. No cognate antigen has been identified for it. No per-base quality is available; no much larger clone lies one base away. The record originates from a study of T-cell reconstitution after alpha-beta-depleted transplantation in children (dated by TCRdb to about 2016). General notes on the study: The study quantitatively tracked T-cell immune reconstitution after TCRalphabeta/CD19-depleted allogeneic hematopoietic cell transplantation in children using TCR repertoire profiling.

The library was generated by PCR. This sample was sequenced with an Illumina HiSeq 2500. Molecular barcoding was employed in the preparation of TCR libraries, with unique molecular identifiers being used to normalize TCRbeta repertoire quantification. TCRdb cleaned the public reads at Q25 with fastp, built clones with MiXCR and kept in-frame beta chains. Each entry merges the rows of one CDR3 protein and shows their most common DNA and genes. This sample holds fewer than 450,000 distinct CDR3 sequences; about a sixth were observed only once. The ten largest clonotypes hold 35% to 50% of the sample. Reading the label with the study, this specimen's treatment or condition is: allogeneic hematopoietic cell transplantation with graft depleted of TCRalphabeta T cells and CD19 B cells. The transplant recipients were children given TCRalphabeta/CD19-depleted allogeneic hematopoietic cell grafts. The paper as a whole reports these results and caveats: In some patients, the high TCRbeta diversity seen at day 60 was put down to recipient T cells and intrathymic progenitors that had survived conditioning. The apparently early alphabetaT-cell count recovery about two months after transplant was reportedly dependent on only several hundred rapidly expanded clones derived from non-depleted graft cells. Over subsequent months, a decline in hyperexpanded clone frequencies was noted, and after one year, T-cell counts and TCRbeta diversity were mostly ascribed to newly produced T cells.

V loses 4 bases of germline sequence and J loses 4 bases, and the interval between the two ends is 12 bases. Taken from cysteine to phenylalanine, the CDR3 has 13 residues. CDR3 DNA is the only sequence kept; it has 39 bases, read in frame from the first base. The germline V gene (reference sequence) sets CDR1 to GTSNPN and CDR2 to SVGIG. The sample in question was PBMCs, mostly from graft donor cells, obtained 360 days after TCRalphabeta/CD19-depleted stem cell transplant. Recombination joined TRBV30 with TRBJ2-3; TRBD1 is a possible D gene, resting on 6 matching bases. The source of this sequence is a male patient under 10 years old who had a stem cell transplant for acute lymphoblastic leukemia, so the T cells may come from the graft donor. The nucleotide sequence reads as follows: TGTGCCTGGACCTTCACAGGGCCAGATACGCAGTATTTT. Its protein product is CAWTFTGPDTQYF.